These 29 T cell receptor beta chains were all obtained from the same sample, sequenced in a study of T cell changes during pregnancy in multiple sclerosis. Profiled with immunoSEQ multiplex PCR; TCRdb holds only in-frame clones, not every one. Of just under 65,000 clones listed, roughly nine tenths are singletons. Source: peripheral blood, taken after pregnancy. Every receptor here comes from a female donor in good health, enrolled as a control in a pregnancy study.

This rearrangement joins TRBV7-3 to TRBJ2-1; tentatively, D is TRBD2 (5 bases). This CDR3 spans 16 amino acids. V lost 1 base to trimming and J lost 6 bases, with 16 bases between them. Germline loops: CDR1 SGHTA, CDR2 FQGTGA. CDR3 sequence: CASSLRGGLVPNEQFF. DNA of the CDR3: TGTGCCAGCAGCTTAAGAGGAGGTCTTGTCCCCAATGAGCAGTTCTTC.

The chain couples TRBV7-9 to TRBJ2-1; perhaps TRBD1 as D (6 bases). The CDR3 contains 14 residues. Germline CDR1 is SEHNR and CDR2 is FQNEAQ (reference sequence). Trimming took off 5 bases at V and 8 bases at J, with 16 bases between the two ends. Here the CDR3 DNA reads TGTGCCAGCAGCCCAGGGGCAAGTGGAGATGAGCAGTTCTTC. It codes for CASSPGASGDEQFF.

J is TRBJ1-2 and V is TRBV13, with TRBD1 identical over 8 bases. The CDR3 loop spans 15 amino acids. V lost 0 bases, J lost 4 bases, and 4 bases stayed unmatched. Germline lookup yields CDR1 PRHDT and CDR2 FYEKMQ (reference sequence). The CDR3 DNA sequence: TGTGCCAGCAGCTTAGGGGCAGGACAGGGCTATGGCTACACCTTC. Amino acid sequence: CASSLGAGQGYGYTF. The whole variable domain, filled in from reference TRBV13 and TRBJ1-2, reads AAGVIQSPRHLIKEKRETATLKCYPIPRHDTVYWYQQGPGQDPQFLISFYEKMQSDKGSIPDRFSAQQFSDYHSELNMSSLELGDSALYFCASSLGAGQGYGYTFGSGTRLTVV.

The chain recombines TRBV5-1 with TRBJ1-1; D remains ambiguous. V was clipped by 1 base and J by 8 bases, with 15 bases between them. This CDR3 is 14 amino acids long. Per germline, CDR1 SGHRS and CDR2 YFSETQ. The CDR3 coding sequence is TGCGCCAGCAGCTTGACAATATTGGTTCCCGAAGCTTTCTTT. Protein: CASSLTILVPEAFF.

This clone was recorded only once. This chain uses TRBV5-4 with TRBJ1-1; D gene uncertain. The V end lost 4 bases, the J end lost 6 bases, and 13 bases lay between the germline ends. The V gene's germline CDR1 is SGHNT and CDR2 YYREEE (reference sequence). This CDR3 region has 13 residues. The CDR3 sequence is CASSHDRYSEAFF. CDR3 in DNA: TGTGCCAGCAGCCATGATCGGTACTCTGAAGCTTTCTTT.

The chain combines TRBV5-1 with TRBJ2-5; unclear D gene. The CDR3 length is 14 residues. Germline-derived CDR1 and CDR2 are SGHRS and YFSETQ. V lost 0 bases to trimming and J lost 5 bases, with 11 bases between them. Here the CDR3 DNA reads TGCGCCAGCAGCTTGGCCGGGTCGACCGAGACCCAGTACTTC. It yields the protein CASSLAGSTETQYF.

The genes are TRBV5-1 and TRBJ2-7; possible D gene TRBD1, 6 bases. Germline V gene data show CDR1 as SGHRS and CDR2 as YFSETQ. V dropped 0 bases and J dropped 2 bases, with 21 bases sitting between them. The CDR3 is 18 amino acids. CDR3 protein: CASSLGGYRVSRTYEQYF. The CDR3 DNA follows: TGCGCCAGCAGCTTGGGGGGTTACAGGGTTTCGAGAACCTACGAGCAGTACTTC.

The chain couples TRBV11-1 to TRBJ2-7, with 8 bases matching TRBD1. CDR1 and CDR2 from the germline V gene are SGHAT and FQDESV (reference sequence). The J segment lost 5 bases and the V segment lost 1 base, leaving 7 bases of the junction unmatched. The CDR3 contains 15 residues. The CDR3 is CASSLVGQVINEQYF. The CDR3 nucleotides read TGTGCCAGCAGCTTAGTGGGACAGGTTATCAACGAGCAGTACTTC.

The chain recombines TRBV5-1 with TRBJ1-5; a possible D gene is TRBD1 (5 bases). CDR3 length equals 16 residues. CDR1 is SGHRS and CDR2 is YFSETQ in the germline V gene. The V end was cut by 0 bases, the J end by 1 base, with 11 bases between. CDR3 loop: CASSLGGDGSNQPQHF. CDR3 DNA sequence: TGCGCCAGCAGCTTGGGGGGGGACGGCAGCAATCAGCCCCAGCATTTT.

This clone came up once. The gene calls are TRBV7-9 and TRBJ2-1, with 8 bases aligning to TRBD1. The CDR3 is 14 residues long. The V gene's germline CDR1 is SEHNR and CDR2 FQNEAQ (reference sequence). After removal of 5 bases from V and 5 bases from J, the junction contained 5 bases not matched to a gene. This CDR3 reads CASSAVDRDNEQFF. CDR3 DNA: TGTGCCAGCAGCGCCGTGGACAGGGACAATGAGCAGTTCTTC.

The V call is TRBV28, the J call TRBJ1-5; tentative D call: TRBD1 (6 bases). CDR3 length: 13 amino acids. Trimming shortened V by 7 bases and J by 9 bases, and 16 bases separated the two germline ends. Germline-derived CDR1 and CDR2 are MDHEN and SYDVKM. CDR3 residues: CASTPSTGRPQHF. Written as DNA, the CDR3 is TGTGCCAGCACTCCCTCCACAGGGAGGCCCCAGCATTTT. Based on the CDR3 plus reference TRBV28 and TRBJ1-5, the full variable domain is DVKVTQSSRYLVKRTGEKVFLECVQDMDHENMFWYRQDPGLGLRLIYFSYDVKMKEKGDIPEGYSVSREKKERFSLILESASTNQTSMYLCASTPSTGRPQHFGDGTRLSIL.

The V and J genes are TRBV6-1 and TRBJ1-1, with D possibly matching TRBD1 (6 bases). V lost 3 bases and J 3 bases, leaving 11 bases between the germline ends. Germline V CDR1 and CDR2: MNHNS, SASEGT. There are 14 residues in the CDR3. CDR3 in amino acids: CASSERGLHTEAFF. In DNA, the CDR3 is TGTGCCAGCAGTGAGCGGGGGCTTCACACTGAAGCTTTCTTT.

The chain joins TRBV9 to TRBJ1-1; D is ambiguous. This CDR3 contains 15 residues. Trimming shortened V by 4 bases and J by 4 bases, and 17 bases separated the two germline ends. Germline loops: CDR1 SGDLS, CDR2 YYNGEE. CDR3 DNA: TGTGCCAGCAGCTCGAGGAGCTCGGGTAGCACTGAAGCTTTCTTT. Translated, it gives CASSSRSSGSTEAFF. Looking up the rest from reference TRBV9 and TRBJ1-1 gives the full variable domain: DSGVTQTPKHLITATGQRVTLRCSPRSGDLSVYWYQQSLDQGLQFLIQYYNGEERAKGNILERFSAQQFPDLHSELNLSSLELGDSALYFCASSSRSSGSTEAFFGQGTRLTVV.

V gene TRBV14 combines with J gene TRBJ1-2; 7 nucleotides line up with TRBD1. Germline CDR1 and CDR2: SGHDN and FVKESK. The junction had 7 bases not matched to a gene; V was cut back by 4 bases and J by 8 bases. The CDR3 loop spans 13 amino acids. The CDR3 here is CASSLRGTAGYTF. CDR3 coding DNA: TGTGCCAGCAGCCTTAGAGGGACAGCCGGCTACACCTTC.

CDR3 bases: TGTGCCAGCAGCCAACTCCTGGACAGGGGAGAAGCTTTCTTT. Translated, it gives CASSQLLDRGEAFF. The chain combines TRBV4-2 with TRBJ1-1; 9 nucleotides agree with TRBD1. Germline values: CDR1 LGHNA, CDR2 YNFKEQ. J was trimmed by 8 bases and V by 2 bases; bases with no gene match: 6. The CDR3 is 14 amino acids.

V and J are TRBV4-3 and TRBJ2-1, with a tentative D call TRBD2 (6 bases). With 3 bases removed from V and 6 bases from J, the gap between germline ends came to 18 bases. The CDR3 contains 16 residues. Germline values: CDR1 LGHNA, CDR2 YSLEER. The CDR3 coding sequence is TGCGCCAGCAGCCAGGCGGGCGGGGCAGCTTCCAATGAGCAGTTCTTC. It encodes CASSQAGGAASNEQFF.

The chain uses TRBV4-2 and TRBJ2-4, with D possibly TRBD2 on 5 matching bases. Trimming pared 1 base from V and 1 base from J, leaving 17 bases between. There are 18 residues in the CDR3. Germline V gene data show CDR1 as LGHNA and CDR2 as YNFKEQ. CDR3 region: CASSQAFSTGSAKNIQYF. The CDR3 coding sequence is TGTGCCAGCAGCCAAGCATTTAGTACGGGGTCGGCCAAAAACATTCAGTACTTC.

The chain carries TRBV19 and TRBJ1-2; D remains ambiguous. The V end lost 3 bases, the J end lost 8 bases, and 7 bases lay between the germline ends. Germline CDR1 and CDR2: LNHDA and SQIVND (reference sequence). The length of the CDR3 is 11 residues. For the CDR3, the DNA is TGTGCCAGTAGTATCGGTAGAGGCTACACCTTC. This codes for CASSIGRGYTF.

The genes are TRBV5-1 and TRBJ2-7; 7 bases are a match to TRBD1. Trimming took 4 bases from V and 0 from J; bases not matched to a gene: 4. CDR1 and CDR2 (germline): SGHRS, YFSETQ. The CDR3 totals 14 residues. CDR3 nucleotide sequence: TGCGCCAGCAGCCGGACAGGCGACTCCTACGAGCAGTACTTC. Amino acid sequence: CASSRTGDSYEQYF.

V is TRBV10-2 and J is TRBJ1-4; possibly TRBD1 for D (5 bases). The CDR3 spans 15 residues. Per the germline V gene, CDR1 is WSHSY and CDR2 is SAAADI. V dropped 3 bases and J dropped 5 bases, with 13 bases sitting between them. The chain's CDR3 is CASSDATATNEKLFF. CDR3 nucleotide sequence: TGCGCCAGCAGTGATGCGACAGCCACGAATGAAAAACTGTTTTTT.

This rearrangement joins TRBV7-9 to TRBJ2-4; 9 bases fit TRBD1. Looked up from germline, CDR1 is SEHNR and CDR2 is FQNEAQ (reference sequence). The CDR3 has 18 residues. V lost 2 bases to trimming and J lost 8 bases; unmatched junction nucleotides: 16. The CDR3 DNA reads TGTGCCAGCAGCTTAAACCCACAACAGGGGGCGCCCTATGACATTCAGTACTTC. Its translation: CASSLNPQQGAPYDIQYF.

The gene calls are TRBV7-4 and TRBJ1-5; D call uncertain. The CDR3 runs 14 residues. V was cut by 2 bases and J by 3 bases, with 8 bases left in between. Germline loops: CDR1 SGHVT, CDR2 SQSDAQ. The CDR3 sequence is CASSLTTANQPQHF. The CDR3 DNA follows: TGTGCCAGCAGCTTAACAACAGCCAATCAGCCCCAGCATTTT. The full variable domain, with the rest looked up from reference TRBV7-4 and TRBJ1-5, is GAGVSQSPRYKVAKRGRDVALRCDSISGHVTLYWYRQTLGQGSEVLTYSQSDAQRDKSGRPSGRFSAERPERSVSTLKIQRTEQGDSAVYLCASSLTTANQPQHFGDGTRLSIL.

The genes are TRBV5-4 and TRBJ2-7, with 9 bases lining up with TRBD1. The CDR3 spans 14 residues. V trimming: 0 bases; J trimming: 6 bases; junction bases outside the gene matches: 4. Germline V CDR1 and CDR2: SGHNT, YYREEE (reference sequence). This CDR3 is CASSLVQGAVEQYF. DNA of the CDR3: TGTGCCAGCAGCTTGGTACAGGGGGCCGTCGAGCAGTACTTC.

The chain is built from TRBV4-2 and TRBJ2-5; maybe TRBD2 (7 bases). The V end was cut by 1 base, the J end by 2 bases, with 11 bases between. Germline assignment: CDR1 LGHNA and CDR2 YNFKEQ. This CDR3 has 15 residues. This CDR3 is CASSQARGGQETQYF. The CDR3 DNA is TGTGCCAGCAGCCAAGCTAGGGGGGGGCAAGAGACCCAGTACTTC.

V is TRBV9 and J is TRBJ1-3; 7 bases fit TRBD1. Trimming removed 0 bases from V and 2 bases from J; junction bases left unmatched: 2. Germline V gene data show CDR1 as SGDLS and CDR2 as YYNGEE. CDR3 length equals 15 residues. The DNA of the CDR3 is TGTGCCAGCAGCGTAGGAGGGGGCACTGGAAACACCATATATTTT. It yields the protein CASSVGGGTGNTIYF.

The sample holds a few counts of this clone. This chain links TRBV30 with TRBJ2-7; a weak D match, TRBD2 (7 bases). Germline values: CDR1 GTSNPN, CDR2 SVGIG (reference sequence). V was pared by 3 bases and J by 4 bases, with 13 bases between. The CDR3 has 13 amino acids. The CDR3 sequence is CAWRGGAGYEQYF. The CDR3 region has the DNA TGTGCCTGGAGGGGGGGGGCAGGGTACGAGCAGTACTTC.

The chain links TRBV4-3 to TRBJ1-5; TRBD1 matches 9 bases. The trim removed 0 bases at V and 1 base at J, leaving 4 bases unmatched. This CDR3 comprises 17 residues. Germline assignment: CDR1 LGHNA and CDR2 YSLEER. The DNA for the CDR3 is TGCGCCAGCAGCCAAGATCGGGACAGGGTCAGCAATCAGCCCCAGCATTTT. Protein: CASSQDRDRVSNQPQHF.

This chain joins TRBV6-5 and TRBJ1-5, with D uncertain. The CDR3 runs to 14 residues. The germline V and J ends were trimmed by 4 bases and 3 bases, with 10 bases remaining between them. Germline V CDR1 and CDR2: MNHEY, SVGAGI. CDR3 amino acids: CASSSQHHNQPQHF. CDR3 nucleotides: TGTGCCAGCAGTTCCCAACATCACAATCAGCCCCAGCATTTT.

About this clone: The junction does not match germline at one end; this may be a read error. The genes are TRBV6-5 and TRBJ2-1, with D perhaps TRBD1 (5 bases). The CDR3 totals 11 residues. Germline V gives CDR1 MNHEY, CDR2 SVGAGI. CDR3 region: CASSYLGAQVF. CDR3 coding DNA: TGTGCCAGCAGTTACTTAGGGGCCCAGGTCTTC.